Sequencing of this T cell receptor (beta chain) was carried out in a study of blood T cell repertoires in COVID-19. Study in general: Acute-phase and convalescent COVID-19 samples originated in the United States, Italy and Spain. In each case, the material was cDNA or gDNA derived from T cells, B-cell-depleted T cells, or PBMCs.

Seattle researchers signed up patients amid active infection and tracked them longitudinally. In the original analysis: By means of reference gene primer amplification, nucleated cell counts were estimated. Clones were sequenced by immunoSEQ multiplex PCR, and TCRdb holds only the in-frame ones, with some missing. The DNA gave D and trimming, while V, J and clone size come from that table. The top ten hold 2.5% to 3.5% of the sample, which has hundreds of thousands of clones, 89% seen once. This CDR3 comprises 16 residues. Trimming pared 4 bases from V and 9 bases from J, leaving 20 bases between. Per the germline V gene, CDR1 is SGDLS and CDR2 is YYNGEE.

Specimen: peripheral blood. The chain uses TRBV9 and TRBJ1-6, with D possibly being TRBD1 (5 bases). This TCR derives from a woman aged 30 to 39 with COVID-19, enrolled during active disease. Written as DNA, the CDR3 is TGTGCCAGCAGCCCTGGGGGGTGGTCCTCTGGTTCACCCCTCCACTTT. Protein: CASSPGGWSSGSPLHF.